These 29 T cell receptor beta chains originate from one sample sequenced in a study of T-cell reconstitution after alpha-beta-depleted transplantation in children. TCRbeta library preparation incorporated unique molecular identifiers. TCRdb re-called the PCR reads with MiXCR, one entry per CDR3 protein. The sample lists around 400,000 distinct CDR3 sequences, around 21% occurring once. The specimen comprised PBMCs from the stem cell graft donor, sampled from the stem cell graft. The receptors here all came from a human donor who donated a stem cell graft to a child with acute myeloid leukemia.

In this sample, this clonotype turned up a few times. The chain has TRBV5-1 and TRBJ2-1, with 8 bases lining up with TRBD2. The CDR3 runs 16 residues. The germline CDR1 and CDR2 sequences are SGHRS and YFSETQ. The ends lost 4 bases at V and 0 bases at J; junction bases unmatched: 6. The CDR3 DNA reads TGCGCCAGCAGCAAACTAGCGGAGCCCTCCTACAATGAGCAGTTCTTC. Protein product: CASSKLAEPSYNEQFF.

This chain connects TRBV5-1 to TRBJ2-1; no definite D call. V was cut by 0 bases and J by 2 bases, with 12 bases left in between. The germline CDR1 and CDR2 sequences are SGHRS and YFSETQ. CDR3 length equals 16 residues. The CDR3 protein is CASSLAAGPTYNEQFF. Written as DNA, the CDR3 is TGCGCCAGCAGCTTGGCGGCAGGTCCAACCTACAATGAGCAGTTCTTC.

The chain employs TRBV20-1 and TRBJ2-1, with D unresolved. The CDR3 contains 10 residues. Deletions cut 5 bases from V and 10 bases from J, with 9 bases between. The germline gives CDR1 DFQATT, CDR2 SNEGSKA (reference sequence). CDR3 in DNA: TGCAGTGCTCTGGCACAGGAGCAGTTCTTC. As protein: CSALAQEQFF.

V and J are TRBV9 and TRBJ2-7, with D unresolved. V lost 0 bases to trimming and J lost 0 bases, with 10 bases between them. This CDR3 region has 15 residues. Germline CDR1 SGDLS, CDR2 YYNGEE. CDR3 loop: CASSVGARSSYEQYF. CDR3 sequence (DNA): TGTGCCAGCAGCGTAGGGGCCCGGAGCTCCTACGAGCAGTACTTC.

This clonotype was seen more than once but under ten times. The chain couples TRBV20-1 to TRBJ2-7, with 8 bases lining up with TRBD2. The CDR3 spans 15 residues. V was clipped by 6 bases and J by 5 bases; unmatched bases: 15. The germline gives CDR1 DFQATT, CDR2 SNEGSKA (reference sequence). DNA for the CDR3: TGCAGTGCCCTAGGGGTGGTAGCGGGACTCGACGAGCAGTACTTC. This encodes CSALGVVAGLDEQYF.

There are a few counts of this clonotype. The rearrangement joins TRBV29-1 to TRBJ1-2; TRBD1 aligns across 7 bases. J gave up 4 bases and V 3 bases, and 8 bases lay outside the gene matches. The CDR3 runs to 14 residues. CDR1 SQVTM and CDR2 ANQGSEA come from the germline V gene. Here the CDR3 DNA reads TGCAGCGTTGACGGGGACAGCCTGGCCTATGGCTACACCTTC. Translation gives CSVDGDSLAYGYTF.

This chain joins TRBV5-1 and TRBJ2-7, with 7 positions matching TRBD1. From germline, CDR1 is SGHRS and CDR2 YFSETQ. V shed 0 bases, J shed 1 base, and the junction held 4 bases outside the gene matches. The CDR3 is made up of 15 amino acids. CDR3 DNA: TGCGCCAGCAGCTTGGGACGGACAGGATCCTACGAGCAGTACTTC. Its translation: CASSLGRTGSYEQYF.

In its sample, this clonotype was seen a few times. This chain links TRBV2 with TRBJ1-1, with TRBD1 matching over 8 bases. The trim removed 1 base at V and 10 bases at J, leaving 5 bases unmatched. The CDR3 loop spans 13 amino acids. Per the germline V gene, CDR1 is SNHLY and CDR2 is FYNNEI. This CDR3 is CASSEVTGGRAFF. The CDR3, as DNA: TGTGCCAGCAGTGAAGTAACAGGGGGGAGAGCTTTCTTT.

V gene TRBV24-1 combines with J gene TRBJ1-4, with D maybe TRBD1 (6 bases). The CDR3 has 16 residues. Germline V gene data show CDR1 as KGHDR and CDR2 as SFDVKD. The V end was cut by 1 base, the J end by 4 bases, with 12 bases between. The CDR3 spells CATSDLRTEDNEKLFF. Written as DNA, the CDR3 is TGTGCCACCAGTGATTTAAGGACAGAAGATAATGAAAAACTGTTTTTT.

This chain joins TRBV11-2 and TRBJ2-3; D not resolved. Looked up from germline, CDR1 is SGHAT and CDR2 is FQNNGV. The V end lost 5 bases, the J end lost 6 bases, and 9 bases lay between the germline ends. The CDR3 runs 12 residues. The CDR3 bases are TGTGCCAGCAGCGACCCTTGGGATACGCAGTATTTT. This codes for CASSDPWDTQYF.

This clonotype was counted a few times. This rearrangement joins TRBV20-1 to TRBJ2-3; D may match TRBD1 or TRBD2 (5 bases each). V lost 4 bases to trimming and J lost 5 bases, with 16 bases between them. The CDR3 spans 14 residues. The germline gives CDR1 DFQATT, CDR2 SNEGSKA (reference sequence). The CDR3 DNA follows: TGCAGTGCTATTCGGGACCCAAACCAAGATACGCAGTATTTT. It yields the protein CSAIRDPNQDTQYF.

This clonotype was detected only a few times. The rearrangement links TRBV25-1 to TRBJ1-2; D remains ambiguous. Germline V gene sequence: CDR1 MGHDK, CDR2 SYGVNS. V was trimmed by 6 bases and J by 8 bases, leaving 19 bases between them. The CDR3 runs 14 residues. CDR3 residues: CASRDSGQQGGYTF. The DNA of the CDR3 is TGTGCCAGCAGGGATAGCGGCCAACAAGGGGGCTACACCTTC.

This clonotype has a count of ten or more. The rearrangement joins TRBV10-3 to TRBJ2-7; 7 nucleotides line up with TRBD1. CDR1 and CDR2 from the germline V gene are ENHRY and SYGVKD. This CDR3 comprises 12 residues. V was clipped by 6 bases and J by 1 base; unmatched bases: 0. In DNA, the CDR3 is TGTGCCATCAGGGGACAGTCCTACGAGCAGTACTTC. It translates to CAIRGQSYEQYF.

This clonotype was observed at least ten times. The CDR3 region is CASSLEGPSGANVLTF. CDR3 sequence (DNA): TGCGCCAGCAGCTTGGAAGGGCCCTCTGGGGCCAACGTCCTGACTTTC. The chain couples TRBV5-1 to TRBJ2-6; D not resolved. This CDR3 region has 16 residues. Germline V gives CDR1 SGHRS, CDR2 YFSETQ. V shed 0 bases and J shed 0 bases, with 7 bases lying between them.

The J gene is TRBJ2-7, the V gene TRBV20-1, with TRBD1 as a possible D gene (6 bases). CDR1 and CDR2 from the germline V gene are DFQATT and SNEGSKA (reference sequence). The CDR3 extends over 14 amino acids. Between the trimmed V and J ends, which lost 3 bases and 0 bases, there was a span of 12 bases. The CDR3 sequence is CSASTGQPSYEQYF. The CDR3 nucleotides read TGCAGTGCTAGCACAGGGCAACCCTCCTACGAGCAGTACTTC.

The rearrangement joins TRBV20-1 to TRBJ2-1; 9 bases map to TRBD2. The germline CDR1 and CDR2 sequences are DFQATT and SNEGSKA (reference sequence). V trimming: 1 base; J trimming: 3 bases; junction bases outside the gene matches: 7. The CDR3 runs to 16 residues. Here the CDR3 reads CSARGASGRSYNEQFF. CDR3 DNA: TGCAGTGCTAGAGGGGCCAGCGGGAGGAGCTACAATGAGCAGTTCTTC.

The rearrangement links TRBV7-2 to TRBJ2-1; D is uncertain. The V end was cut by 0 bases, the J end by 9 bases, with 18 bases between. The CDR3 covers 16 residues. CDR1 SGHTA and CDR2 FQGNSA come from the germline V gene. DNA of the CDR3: TGTGCCAGCAGCTTAGCACATAAGTTTGGAGCATTTGAGCAGTTCTTC. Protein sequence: CASSLAHKFGAFEQFF.

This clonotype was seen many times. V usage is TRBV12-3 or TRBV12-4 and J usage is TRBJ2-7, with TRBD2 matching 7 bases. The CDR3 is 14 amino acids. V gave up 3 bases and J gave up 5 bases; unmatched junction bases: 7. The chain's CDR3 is CASSFGTTANEQYF. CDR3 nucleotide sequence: TGTGCCAGCAGTTTCGGGACTACAGCGAACGAGCAGTACTTC.

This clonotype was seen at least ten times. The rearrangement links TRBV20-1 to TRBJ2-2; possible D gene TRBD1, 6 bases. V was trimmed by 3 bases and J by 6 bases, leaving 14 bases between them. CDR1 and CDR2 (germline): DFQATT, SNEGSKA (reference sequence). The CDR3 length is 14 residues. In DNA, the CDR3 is TGCAGTGCTAGCCGCAGGGGAATTGCCGGGGAGCTGTTTTTT. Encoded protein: CSASRRGIAGELFF.

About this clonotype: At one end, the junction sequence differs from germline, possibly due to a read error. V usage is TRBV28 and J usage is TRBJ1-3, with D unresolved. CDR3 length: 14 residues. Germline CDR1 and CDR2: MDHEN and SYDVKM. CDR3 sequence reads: CASRLYDAGNTIYF. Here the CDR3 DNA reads TGTGCCAGCAGATTATACGACGCTGGAAACACCATATATTTT.

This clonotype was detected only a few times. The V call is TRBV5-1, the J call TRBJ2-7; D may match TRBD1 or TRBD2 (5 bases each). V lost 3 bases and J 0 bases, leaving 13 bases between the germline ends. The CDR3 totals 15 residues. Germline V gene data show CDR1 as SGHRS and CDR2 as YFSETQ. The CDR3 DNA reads TGCGCCAGCAGCTCCGAGGGACGCAGCTCCTACGAGCAGTACTTC. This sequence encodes CASSSEGRSSYEQYF.

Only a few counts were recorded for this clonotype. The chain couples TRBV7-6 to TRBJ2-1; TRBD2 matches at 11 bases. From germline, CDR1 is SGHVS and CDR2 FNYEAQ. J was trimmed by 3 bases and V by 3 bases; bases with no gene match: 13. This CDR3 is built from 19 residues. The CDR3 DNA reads TGTGCCAGCAGCTTGAACGTAATACTAGCGGGGGTATTCTACAATGAGCAGTTCTTC. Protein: CASSLNVILAGVFYNEQFF.

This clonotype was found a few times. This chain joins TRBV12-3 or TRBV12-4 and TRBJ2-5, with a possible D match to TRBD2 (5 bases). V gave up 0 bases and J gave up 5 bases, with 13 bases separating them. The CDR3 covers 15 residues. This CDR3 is CASSLAAGPPETQYF. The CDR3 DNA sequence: TGTGCCAGCAGTTTAGCGGCGGGCCCACCGGAGACCCAGTACTTC.

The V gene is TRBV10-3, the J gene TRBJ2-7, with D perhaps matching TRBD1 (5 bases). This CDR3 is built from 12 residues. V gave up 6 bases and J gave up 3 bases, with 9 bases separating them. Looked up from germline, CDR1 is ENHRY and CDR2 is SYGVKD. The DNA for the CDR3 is TGTGCCATCAGCCAGACAGTCTACGAGCAGTACTTC. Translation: CAISQTVYEQYF.

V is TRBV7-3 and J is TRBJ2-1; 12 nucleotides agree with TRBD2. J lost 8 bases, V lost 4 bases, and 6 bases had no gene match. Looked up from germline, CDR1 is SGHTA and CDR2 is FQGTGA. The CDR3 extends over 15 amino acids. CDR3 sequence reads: CASSWGTSGRDEQFF. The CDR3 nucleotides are TGTGCCAGCAGCTGGGGGACTAGCGGGCGCGATGAGCAGTTCTTC.

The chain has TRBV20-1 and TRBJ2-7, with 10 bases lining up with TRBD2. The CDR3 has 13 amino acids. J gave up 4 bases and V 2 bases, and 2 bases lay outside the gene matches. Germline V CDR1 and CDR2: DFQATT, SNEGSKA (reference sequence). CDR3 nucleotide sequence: TGCAGTGCTAGATGGACTAGCGGATACGAGCAGTACTTC. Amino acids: CSARWTSGYEQYF.

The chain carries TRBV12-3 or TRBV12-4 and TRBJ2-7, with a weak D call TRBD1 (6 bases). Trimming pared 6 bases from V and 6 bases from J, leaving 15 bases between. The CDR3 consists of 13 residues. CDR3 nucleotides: TGTGCCAGCAGCTCCGGGACATGGGGCGAGCAGTACTTC. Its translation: CASSSGTWGEQYF.

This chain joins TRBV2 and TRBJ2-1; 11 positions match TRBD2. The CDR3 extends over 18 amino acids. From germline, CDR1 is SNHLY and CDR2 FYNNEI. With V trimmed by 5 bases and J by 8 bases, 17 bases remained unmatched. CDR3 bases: TGTGCCAGCAGTCTGACAGTGAAGACTAGCGGGAATGTCTATGAGCAGTTCTTC. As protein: CASSLTVKTSGNVYEQFF.

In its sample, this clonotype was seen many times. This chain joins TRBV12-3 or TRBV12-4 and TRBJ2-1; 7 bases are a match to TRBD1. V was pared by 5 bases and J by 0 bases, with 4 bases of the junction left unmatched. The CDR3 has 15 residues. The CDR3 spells CASSGGQSSYNEQFF. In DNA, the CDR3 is TGTGCCAGCAGTGGGGGACAGAGCTCCTACAATGAGCAGTTCTTC.